The clone carrying this T cell receptor beta chain is judged medium-sized. V lost 2 bases to trimming and J lost 2 bases; unmatched junction nucleotides: 6. This CDR3 has 16 amino acids. CDR1 is SGHTA, CDR2 FQGNSA, per germline. Via MiXCR, TCRdb re-called the RT-PCR reads, giving one row per CDR3 protein. The table has approximately 3,800 distinct CDR3 sequences, around 31% seen once. The gene calls are TRBV7-2 and TRBJ2-1, with TRBD2 identical over 7 bases. The sample comprised memory CD4+ T cells from salivary gland. This clonotype was obtained from a female donor with primary Sjogren's syndrome. The CDR3 region is CASSLRKGGTYNEQFF. The CDR3 DNA sequence: TGTGCCAGCAGCTTAAGAAAGGGAGGGACCTACAATGAGCAGTTCTTC.